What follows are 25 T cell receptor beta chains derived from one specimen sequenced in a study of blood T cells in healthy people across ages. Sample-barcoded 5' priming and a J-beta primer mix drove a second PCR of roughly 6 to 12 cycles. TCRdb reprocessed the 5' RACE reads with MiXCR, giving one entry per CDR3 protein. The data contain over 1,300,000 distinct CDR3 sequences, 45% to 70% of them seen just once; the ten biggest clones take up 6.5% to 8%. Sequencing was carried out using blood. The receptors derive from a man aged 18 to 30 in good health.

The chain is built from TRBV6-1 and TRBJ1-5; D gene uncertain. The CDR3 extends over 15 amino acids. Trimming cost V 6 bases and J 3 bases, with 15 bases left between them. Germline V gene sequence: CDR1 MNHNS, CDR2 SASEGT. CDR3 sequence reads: CASSLHGEDNQPQHF. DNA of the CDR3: TGTGCCAGCAGCCTACACGGGGAGGACAATCAGCCCCAGCATTTT.

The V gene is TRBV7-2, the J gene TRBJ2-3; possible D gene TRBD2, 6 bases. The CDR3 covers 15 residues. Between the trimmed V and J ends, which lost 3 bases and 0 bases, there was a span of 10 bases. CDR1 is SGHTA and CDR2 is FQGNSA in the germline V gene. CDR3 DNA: TGTGCCAGCAGCTTGACGGGGAGGAGCACAGATACGCAGTATTTT. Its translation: CASSLTGRSTDTQYF.

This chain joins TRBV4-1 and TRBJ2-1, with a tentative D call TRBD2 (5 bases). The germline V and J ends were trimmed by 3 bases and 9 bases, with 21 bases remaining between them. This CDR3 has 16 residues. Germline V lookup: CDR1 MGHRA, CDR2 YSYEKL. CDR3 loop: CASSQEALGQGPEQFF. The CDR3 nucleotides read TGCGCCAGCAGCCAGGAGGCCCTAGGCCAAGGGCCTGAGCAGTTCTTC.

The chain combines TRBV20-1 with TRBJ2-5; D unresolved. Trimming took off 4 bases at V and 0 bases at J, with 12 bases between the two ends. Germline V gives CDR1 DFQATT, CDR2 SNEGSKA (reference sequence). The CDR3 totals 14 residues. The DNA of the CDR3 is TGCAGTGCTATGAGGCTCCCAGACCAAGAGACCCAGTACTTC. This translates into CSAMRLPDQETQYF.

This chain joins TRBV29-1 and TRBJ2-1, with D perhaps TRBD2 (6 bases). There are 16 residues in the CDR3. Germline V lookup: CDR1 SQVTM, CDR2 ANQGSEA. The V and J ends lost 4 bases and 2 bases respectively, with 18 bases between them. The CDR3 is CSVGGLALSTYNEQFF. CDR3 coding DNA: TGCAGCGTTGGTGGGCTAGCGTTGTCGACCTACAATGAGCAGTTCTTC.

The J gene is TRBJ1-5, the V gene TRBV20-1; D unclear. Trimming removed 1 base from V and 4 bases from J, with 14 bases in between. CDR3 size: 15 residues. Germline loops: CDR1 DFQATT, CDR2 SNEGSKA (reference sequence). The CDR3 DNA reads TGCAGTGCTAGAGGGGGAAGGCAGGCAAATCAGCCCCAGCATTTT. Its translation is CSARGGRQANQPQHF.

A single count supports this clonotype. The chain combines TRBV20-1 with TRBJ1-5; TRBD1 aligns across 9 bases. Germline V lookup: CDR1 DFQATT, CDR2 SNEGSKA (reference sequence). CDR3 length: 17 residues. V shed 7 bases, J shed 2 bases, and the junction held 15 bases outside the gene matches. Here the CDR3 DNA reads TGCAGTGTCGTTACGCCGGGACAGGGTCGCGGCAATCAGCCCCAGCATTTT. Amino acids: CSVVTPGQGRGNQPQHF.

This chain's CDR3 is CASSVRTNYEQYF. CDR3 coding DNA: TGCGCCAGCAGCGTTAGGACAAACTACGAGCAGTACTTC. The rearrangement joins TRBV5-1 to TRBJ2-7; maybe TRBD1 (5 bases). The V end lost 4 bases, the J end lost 3 bases, and 11 bases lay between the germline ends. CDR3 length: 13 residues. From germline, CDR1 is SGHRS and CDR2 YFSETQ.

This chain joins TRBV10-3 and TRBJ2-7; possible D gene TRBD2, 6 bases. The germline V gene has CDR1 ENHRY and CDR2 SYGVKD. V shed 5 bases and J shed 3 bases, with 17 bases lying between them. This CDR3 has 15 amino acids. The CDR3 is CAISWGVGGGYEQYF. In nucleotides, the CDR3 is TGTGCCATCAGTTGGGGAGTGGGAGGAGGCTACGAGCAGTACTTC.

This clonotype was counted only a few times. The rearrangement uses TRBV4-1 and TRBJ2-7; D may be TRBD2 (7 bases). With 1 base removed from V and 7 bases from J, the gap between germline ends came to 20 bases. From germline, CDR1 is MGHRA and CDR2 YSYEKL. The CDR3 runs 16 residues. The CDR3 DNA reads TGCGCCAGCAGCCAAGGGGGGCCTAGCGGCTACAATGAGCAGTACTTC. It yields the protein CASSQGGPSGYNEQYF.

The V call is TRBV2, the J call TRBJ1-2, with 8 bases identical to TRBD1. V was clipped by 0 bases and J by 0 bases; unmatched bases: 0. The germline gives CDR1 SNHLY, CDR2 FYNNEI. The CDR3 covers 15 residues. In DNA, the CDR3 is TGTGCCAGCAGTGAAGCGGACAGGGCTAACTATGGCTACACCTTC. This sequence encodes CASSEADRANYGYTF.

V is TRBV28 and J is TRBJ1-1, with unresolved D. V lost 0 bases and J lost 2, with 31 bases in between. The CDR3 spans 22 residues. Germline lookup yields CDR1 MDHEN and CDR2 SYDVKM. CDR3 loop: CASSLWVGLGNRNWAVNTEAFF. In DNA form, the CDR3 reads TGTGCCAGCAGTTTATGGGTCGGGCTGGGGAATCGGAATTGGGCCGTAAACACTGAAGCTTTCTTT.

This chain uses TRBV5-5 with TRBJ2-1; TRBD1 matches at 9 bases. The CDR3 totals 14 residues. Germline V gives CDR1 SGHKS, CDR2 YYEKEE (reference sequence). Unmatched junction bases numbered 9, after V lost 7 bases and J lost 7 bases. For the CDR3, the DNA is TGTGCCAGCGGATTATCGGGACAGGGTAATGAGCAGTTCTTC. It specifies CASGLSGQGNEQFF.

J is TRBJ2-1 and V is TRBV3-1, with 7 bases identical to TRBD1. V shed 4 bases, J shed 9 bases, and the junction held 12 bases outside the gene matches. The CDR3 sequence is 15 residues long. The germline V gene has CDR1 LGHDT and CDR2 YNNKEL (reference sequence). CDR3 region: CASSPLGRGSVEQFF. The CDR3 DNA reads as TGTGCCAGCAGCCCTCTCGGCAGGGGGTCCGTTGAGCAGTTCTTC.

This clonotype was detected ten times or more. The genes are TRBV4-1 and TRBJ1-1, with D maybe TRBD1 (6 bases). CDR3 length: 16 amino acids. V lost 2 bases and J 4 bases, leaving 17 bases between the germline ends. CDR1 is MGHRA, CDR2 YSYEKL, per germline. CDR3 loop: CASSQTETGFGTEAFF. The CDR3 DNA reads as TGCGCCAGCAGCCAAACGGAAACAGGGTTTGGCACTGAAGCTTTCTTT.

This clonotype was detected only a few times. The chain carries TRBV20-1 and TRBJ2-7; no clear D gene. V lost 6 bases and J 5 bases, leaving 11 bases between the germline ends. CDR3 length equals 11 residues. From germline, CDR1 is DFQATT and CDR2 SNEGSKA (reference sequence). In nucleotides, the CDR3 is TGCAGTGCCTACGACGGCCACGAGCAGTACTTC. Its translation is CSAYDGHEQYF.

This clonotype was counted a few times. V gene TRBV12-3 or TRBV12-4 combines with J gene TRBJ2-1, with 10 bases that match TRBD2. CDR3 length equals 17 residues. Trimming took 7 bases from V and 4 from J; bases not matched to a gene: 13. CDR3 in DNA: TGTGCCAGCAAGGGACTAGCGTTCCACAAAGATTACAATGAGCAGTTCTTC. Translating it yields CASKGLAFHKDYNEQFF.

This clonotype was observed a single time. This CDR3 reads CASRERWNGGQFF. The CDR3 DNA follows: TGTGCCAGCAGGGAAAGGTGGAACGGAGGGCAGTTCTTC. The genes are TRBV2 and TRBJ2-1, with D tentatively TRBD2 (5 bases). This CDR3 comprises 13 residues. The V end lost 6 bases, the J end lost 12 bases, and 18 bases lay between the germline ends. Germline V CDR1 and CDR2: SNHLY, FYNNEI. The full variable domain, its missing parts supplied by reference TRBV2 and TRBJ2-1, is EPEVTQTPSHQVTQMGQEVILRCVPISNHLYFYWYRQILGQKVEFLVSFYNNEISEKSEIFDDQFSVERPDGSNFTLKIRSTKLEDSAMYFCASRERWNGGQFFGPGTRLTVL.

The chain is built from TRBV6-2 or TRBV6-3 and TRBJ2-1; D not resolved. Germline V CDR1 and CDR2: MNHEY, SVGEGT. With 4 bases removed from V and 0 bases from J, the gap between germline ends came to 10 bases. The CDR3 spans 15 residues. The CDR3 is CASSLLWSSYNEQFF. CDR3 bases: TGTGCCAGCAGTTTACTGTGGAGCTCCTACAATGAGCAGTTCTTC.

The CDR3 region is CASSSKGKGEDNEQFF. CDR3 sequence (DNA): TGCGCCAGCAGCTCCAAGGGGAAGGGGGAGGACAATGAGCAGTTCTTC. V gene TRBV5-1 combines with J gene TRBJ2-1; perhaps D is TRBD1 or TRBD2 (6 bases each). Germline CDR1 reads SGHRS; CDR2 reads YFSETQ. V dropped 3 bases and J dropped 5 bases, with 18 bases sitting between them. The CDR3 spans 16 residues.

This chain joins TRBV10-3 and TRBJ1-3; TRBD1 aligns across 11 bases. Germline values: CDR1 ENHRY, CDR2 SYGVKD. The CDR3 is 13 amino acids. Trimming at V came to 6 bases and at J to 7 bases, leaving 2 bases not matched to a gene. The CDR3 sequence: CAISRDRGNTIYF. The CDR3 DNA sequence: TGTGCCATCAGCCGGGACAGGGGGAACACCATATATTTT.

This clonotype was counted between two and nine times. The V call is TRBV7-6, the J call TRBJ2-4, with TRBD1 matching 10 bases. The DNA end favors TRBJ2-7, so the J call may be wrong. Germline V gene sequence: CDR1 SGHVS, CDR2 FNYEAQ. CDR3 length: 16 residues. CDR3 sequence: CASSLQLPGQGSEQYF. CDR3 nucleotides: TGTGCCAGCAGCTTACAACTCCCGGGACAGGGGAGCGAGCAGTACTTC.

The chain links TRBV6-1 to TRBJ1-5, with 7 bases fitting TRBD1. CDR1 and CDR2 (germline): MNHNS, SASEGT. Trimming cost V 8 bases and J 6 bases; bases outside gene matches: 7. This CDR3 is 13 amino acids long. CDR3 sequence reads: CASRGDSLQPQHF. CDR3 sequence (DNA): TGTGCCAGCCGAGGGGACAGCCTTCAGCCCCAGCATTTT.

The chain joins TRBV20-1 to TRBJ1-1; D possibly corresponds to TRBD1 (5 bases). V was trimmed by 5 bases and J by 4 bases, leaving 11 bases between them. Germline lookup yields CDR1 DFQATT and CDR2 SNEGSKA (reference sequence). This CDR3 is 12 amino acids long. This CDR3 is CSAREGPTEAFF. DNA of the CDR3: TGCAGTGCTCGCGAGGGGCCCACTGAAGCTTTCTTT.

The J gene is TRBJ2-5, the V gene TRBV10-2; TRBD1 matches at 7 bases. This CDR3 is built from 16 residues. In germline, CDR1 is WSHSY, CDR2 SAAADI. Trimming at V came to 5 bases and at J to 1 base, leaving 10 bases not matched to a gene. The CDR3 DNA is TGCGCCAGCAGTAATTCAGGGGGAATGTCCCAAGAGACCCAGTACTTC. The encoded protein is CASSNSGGMSQETQYF.